The TCR beta chain described here comes from a study of T cells expressing NK-cell markers. TCRdb processed the 5' RACE reads again and assigns one entry to each CDR3 protein, with no DNA. This sample contains about 110,000 distinct CDR3 sequences. General study results and limits: There remained a lack of clarity about HCMV specificity of expanded NKG2C+ T cell clones. These same clonotypes (in four donors) also led the CD3+CD56-NKG2C+ fraction.

The CDR3 spans 13 residues. Germline CDR1 reads SGDLS; CDR2 reads YYNGEE. Comments on this clonotype: Its specificity is not known.

Sequenced sample: blood T cells: a sorted CD56 or NKG2C T cell subset, CD4+ or CD8+ T cells, or bulk PBMC T cells (not recorded which). This chain links TRBV9 with TRBJ2-5; as DNA is missing, the TRBD1 call by TCRdb cannot be tested. The sequence derives from a woman between 18 and 70 years old in good health. This CDR3 is CASSGMGLETQYF.